The T cell receptor (beta chain) under discussion was sequenced for a study of cytomegalovirus exposure and HLA in healthy donors. This clone occurred once. What it recognizes is unknown. Clones were sequenced by immunoSEQ multiplex PCR, and TCRdb holds only the in-frame ones, with some missing. The sample shows 120,000 or so clones, 70% to 90% of them seen only once. V was clipped by 6 bases and J by 2 bases; unmatched bases: 3. Germline loops: CDR1 MNHNS, CDR2 SASEGT. The CDR3 is 13 amino acids. General observations from the study: The dataset shows that most TCR sequences were rare, while some public TCRs occurred in many donors. The tendency of first-cohort TCR clusters to co-occur in the 120 or so validation repertoires was the finding of a later analysis.

The V gene is TRBV6-1, the J gene TRBJ1-2, with TRBD1 identical over 7 bases. The specimen was PBMCs. The receptor comes from a woman in her late teens or twenties in good health and CMV-seronegative. The CDR3 spells CASRTGINYGYTF. In DNA form, the CDR3 reads TGTGCCAGCAGGACAGGGATAAACTATGGCTACACCTTC.